This T cell receptor beta chain was observed in a study of cytomegalovirus exposure and HLA in healthy donors. PCR amplification relied on 60 Vbeta primers (plus 13 Jbeta primers). The method was immunoSEQ multiplex PCR; TCRdb's version includes in-frame clones alone and lacks a portion of them. The table shows approximately 100,000 clones, with more than 65% occurring only once. There are a few counts of this clone. This CDR3 has 16 residues. With V trimmed by 4 bases and J by 1 base, 9 bases remained unmatched. From germline, CDR1 is SGHRS and CDR2 YFSETQ. The V and J genes are TRBV5-1 and TRBJ2-7; 9 bases line up with TRBD1. The sample taken for sequencing was PBMCs. This TCR came from a man aged 40-55 years in good health and CMV-seropositive. The CDR3 sequence: CASSTTGTGYSYEQYF. In DNA form, the CDR3 reads TGCGCCAGCAGCACCACCGGGACAGGGTATTCCTACGAGCAGTACTTC.